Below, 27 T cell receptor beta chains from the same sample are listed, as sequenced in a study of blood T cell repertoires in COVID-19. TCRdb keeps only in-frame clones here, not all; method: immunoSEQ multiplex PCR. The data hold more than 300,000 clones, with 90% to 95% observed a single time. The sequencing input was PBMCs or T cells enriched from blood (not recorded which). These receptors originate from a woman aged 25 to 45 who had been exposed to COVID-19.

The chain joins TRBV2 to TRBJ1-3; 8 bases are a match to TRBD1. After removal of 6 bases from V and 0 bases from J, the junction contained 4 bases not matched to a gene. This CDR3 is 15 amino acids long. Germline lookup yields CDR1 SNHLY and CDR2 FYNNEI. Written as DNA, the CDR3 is TGTGCCAGCAGGGGGGACAGGCTCTCTGGAAACACCATATATTTT. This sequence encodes CASRGDRLSGNTIYF. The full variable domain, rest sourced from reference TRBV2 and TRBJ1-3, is EPEVTQTPSHQVTQMGQEVILRCVPISNHLYFYWYRQILGQKVEFLVSFYNNEISEKSEIFDDQFSVERPDGSNFTLKIRSTKLEDSAMYFCASRGDRLSGNTIYFGEGSWLTVV.

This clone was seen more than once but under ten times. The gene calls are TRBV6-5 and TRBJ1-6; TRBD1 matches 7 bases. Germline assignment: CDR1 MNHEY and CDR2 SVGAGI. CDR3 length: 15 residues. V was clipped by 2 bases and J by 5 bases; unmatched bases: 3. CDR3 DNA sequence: TGTGCCAGCAGTTACGGACAGGCCAATAATTCACCCCTCCACTTT. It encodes CASSYGQANNSPLHF.

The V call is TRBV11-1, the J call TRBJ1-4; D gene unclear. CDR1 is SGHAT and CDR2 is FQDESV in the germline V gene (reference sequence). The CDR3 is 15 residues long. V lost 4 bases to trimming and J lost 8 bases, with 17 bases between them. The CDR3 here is CASSSPVEGREKLFF. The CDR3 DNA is TGTGCCAGCAGCTCCCCGGTGGAGGGCCGGGAAAAACTGTTTTTT.

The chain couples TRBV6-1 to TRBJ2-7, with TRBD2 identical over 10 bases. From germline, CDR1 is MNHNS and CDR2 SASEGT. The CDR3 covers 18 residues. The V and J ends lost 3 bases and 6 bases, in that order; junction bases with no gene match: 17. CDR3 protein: CASSEGLAIPGRISEQYF. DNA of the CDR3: TGTGCCAGCAGTGAGGGACTAGCGATTCCGGGTAGAATCTCCGAGCAGTACTTC.

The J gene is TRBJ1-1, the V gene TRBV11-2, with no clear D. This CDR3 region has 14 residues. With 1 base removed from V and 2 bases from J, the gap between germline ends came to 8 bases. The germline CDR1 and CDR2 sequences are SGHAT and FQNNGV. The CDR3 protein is CASSLGLANTEAFF. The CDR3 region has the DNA TGTGCCAGCAGCTTAGGTCTGGCAAACACTGAAGCTTTCTTT.

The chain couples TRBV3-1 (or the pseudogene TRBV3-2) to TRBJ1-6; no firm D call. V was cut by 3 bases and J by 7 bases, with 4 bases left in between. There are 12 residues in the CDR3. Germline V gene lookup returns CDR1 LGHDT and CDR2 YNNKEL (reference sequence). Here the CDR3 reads CASSHPNSPLHF. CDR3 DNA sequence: TGTGCCAGCAGCCACCCAAATTCACCCCTCCACTTT.

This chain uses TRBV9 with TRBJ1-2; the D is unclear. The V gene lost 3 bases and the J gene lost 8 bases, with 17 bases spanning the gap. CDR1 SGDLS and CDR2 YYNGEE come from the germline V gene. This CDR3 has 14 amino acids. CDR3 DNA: TGTGCCAGCAGCGCGGCCGGGAAGACTGGGGGCTACACCTTC. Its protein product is CASSAAGKTGGYTF. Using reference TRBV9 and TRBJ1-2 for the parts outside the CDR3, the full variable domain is DSGVTQTPKHLITATGQRVTLRCSPRSGDLSVYWYQQSLDQGLQFLIQYYNGEERAKGNILERFSAQQFPDLHSELNLSSLELGDSALYFCASSAAGKTGGYTFGSGTRLTVV.

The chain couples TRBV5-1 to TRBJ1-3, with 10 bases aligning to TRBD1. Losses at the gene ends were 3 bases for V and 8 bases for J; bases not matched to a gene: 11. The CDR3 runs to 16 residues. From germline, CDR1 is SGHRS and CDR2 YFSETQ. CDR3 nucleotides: TGCGCCAGCAGCTCGGACAGGGGGTATAAGCCGGACACCATATATTTT. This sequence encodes CASSSDRGYKPDTIYF.

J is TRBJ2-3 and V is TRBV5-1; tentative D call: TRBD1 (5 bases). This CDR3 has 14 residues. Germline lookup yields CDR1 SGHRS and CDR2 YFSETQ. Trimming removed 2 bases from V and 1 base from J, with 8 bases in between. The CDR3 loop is CASSLGRGTDTQYF. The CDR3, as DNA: TGCGCCAGCAGCTTAGGCAGGGGCACAGATACGCAGTATTTT.

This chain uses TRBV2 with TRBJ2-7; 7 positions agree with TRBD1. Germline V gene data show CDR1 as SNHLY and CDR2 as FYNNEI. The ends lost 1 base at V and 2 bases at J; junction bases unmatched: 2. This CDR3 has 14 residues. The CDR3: CASSEGTGAYEQYF. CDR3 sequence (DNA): TGTGCCAGCAGTGAAGGAACAGGGGCCTACGAGCAGTACTTC.

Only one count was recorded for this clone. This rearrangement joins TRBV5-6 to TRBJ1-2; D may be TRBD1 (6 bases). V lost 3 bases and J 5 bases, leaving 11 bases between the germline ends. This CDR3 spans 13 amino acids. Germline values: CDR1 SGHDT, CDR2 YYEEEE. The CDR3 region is CASSSGVDYGYTF. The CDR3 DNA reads TGTGCCAGCAGCTCAGGGGTAGATTATGGCTACACCTTC. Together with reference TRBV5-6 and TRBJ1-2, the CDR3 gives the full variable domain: DAGVTQSPTHLIKTRGQQVTLRCSPKSGHDTVSWYQQALGQGPQFIFQYYEEEERQRGNFPDRFSGHQFPNYSSELNVNALLLGDSALYLCASSSGVDYGYTFGSGTRLTVV.

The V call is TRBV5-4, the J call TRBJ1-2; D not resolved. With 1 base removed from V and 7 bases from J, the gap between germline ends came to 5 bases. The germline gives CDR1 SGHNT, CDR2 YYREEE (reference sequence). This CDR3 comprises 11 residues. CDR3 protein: CASSLRAGYTF. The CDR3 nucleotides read TGTGCCAGCAGCTTGAGAGCTGGCTACACCTTC.

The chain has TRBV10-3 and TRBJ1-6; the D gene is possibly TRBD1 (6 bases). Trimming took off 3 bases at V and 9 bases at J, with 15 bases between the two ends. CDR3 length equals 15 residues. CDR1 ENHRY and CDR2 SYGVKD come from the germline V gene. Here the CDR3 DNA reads TGTGCCATCAGTGATGGCCAGGGGAGGGGTTCACCCCTCCACTTT. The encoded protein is CAISDGQGRGSPLHF.

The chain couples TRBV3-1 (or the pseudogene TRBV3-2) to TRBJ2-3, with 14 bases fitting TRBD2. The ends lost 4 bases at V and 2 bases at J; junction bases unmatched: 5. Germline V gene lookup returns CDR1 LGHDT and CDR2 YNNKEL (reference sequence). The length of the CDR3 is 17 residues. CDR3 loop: CASSRRTSGGPTDTQYF. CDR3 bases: TGTGCCAGCAGCCGGAGGACTAGCGGGGGGCCCACAGATACGCAGTATTTT.

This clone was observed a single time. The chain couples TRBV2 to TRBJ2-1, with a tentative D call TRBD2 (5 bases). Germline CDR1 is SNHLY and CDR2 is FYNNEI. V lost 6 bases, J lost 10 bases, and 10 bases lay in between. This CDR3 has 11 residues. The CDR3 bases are TGTGCCAGCAGGAGGGTAGAGGAGCAGTTCTTC. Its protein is CASRRVEEQFF.

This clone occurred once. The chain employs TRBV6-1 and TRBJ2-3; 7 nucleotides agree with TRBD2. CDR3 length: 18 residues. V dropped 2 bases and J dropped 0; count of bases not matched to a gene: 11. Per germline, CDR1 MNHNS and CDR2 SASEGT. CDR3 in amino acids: CASSETQREGSSTDTQYF. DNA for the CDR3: TGTGCCAGCAGTGAAACCCAAAGGGAGGGTTCTAGCACAGATACGCAGTATTTT.

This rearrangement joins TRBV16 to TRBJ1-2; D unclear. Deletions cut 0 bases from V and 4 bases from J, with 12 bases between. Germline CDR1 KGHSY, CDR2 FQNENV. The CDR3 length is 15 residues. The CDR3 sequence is CASSQSLQAFYGYTF. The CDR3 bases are TGTGCCAGCAGCCAATCTCTCCAGGCCTTCTATGGCTACACCTTC. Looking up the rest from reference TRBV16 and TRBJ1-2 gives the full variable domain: GEEVAQTPKHLVRGEGQKAKLYCAPIKGHSYVFWYQQVLKNEFKFLISFQNENVFDETGMPKERFSAKCLPNSPCSLEIQATKLEDSAVYFCASSQSLQAFYGYTFGSGTRLTVV.

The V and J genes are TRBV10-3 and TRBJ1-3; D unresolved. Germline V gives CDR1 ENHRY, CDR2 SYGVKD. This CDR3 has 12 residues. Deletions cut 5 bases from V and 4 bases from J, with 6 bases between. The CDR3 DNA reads TGTGCCATCAGTCCCCTGGGAAACACCATATATTTT. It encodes CAISPLGNTIYF.

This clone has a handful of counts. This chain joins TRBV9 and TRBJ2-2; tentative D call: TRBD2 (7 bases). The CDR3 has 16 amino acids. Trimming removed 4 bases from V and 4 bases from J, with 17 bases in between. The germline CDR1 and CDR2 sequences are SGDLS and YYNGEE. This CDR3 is CASSPTGRGGTGELFF. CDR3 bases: TGTGCCAGCAGCCCCACAGGGAGGGGGGGCACCGGGGAGCTGTTTTTT. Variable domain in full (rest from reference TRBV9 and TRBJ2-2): DSGVTQTPKHLITATGQRVTLRCSPRSGDLSVYWYQQSLDQGLQFLIQYYNGEERAKGNILERFSAQQFPDLHSELNLSSLELGDSALYFCASSPTGRGGTGELFFGEGSRLTVL.

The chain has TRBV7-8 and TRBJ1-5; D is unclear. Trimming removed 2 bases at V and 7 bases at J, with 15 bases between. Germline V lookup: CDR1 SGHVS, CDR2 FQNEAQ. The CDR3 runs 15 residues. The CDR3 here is CASSLRTLGEQPQHF. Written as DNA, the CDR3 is TGTGCCAGCAGCTTAAGGACTCTTGGCGAACAGCCCCAGCATTTT.

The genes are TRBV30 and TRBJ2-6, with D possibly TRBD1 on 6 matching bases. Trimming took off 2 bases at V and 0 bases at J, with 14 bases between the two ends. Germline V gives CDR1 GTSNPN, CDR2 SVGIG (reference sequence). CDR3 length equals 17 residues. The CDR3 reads CAWSTTGLVSGANVLTF. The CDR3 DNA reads TGTGCCTGGAGTACCACAGGGTTAGTCTCTGGGGCCAACGTCCTGACTTTC. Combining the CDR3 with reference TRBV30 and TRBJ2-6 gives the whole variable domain SQTIHQWPATLVQPVGSPLSLECTVEGTSNPNLYWYRQAAGRGLQLLFYSVGIGQISSEVPQNLSASRPQDRQFILSSKKLLLSDSGFYLCAWSTTGLVSGANVLTFGAGSRLTVL.

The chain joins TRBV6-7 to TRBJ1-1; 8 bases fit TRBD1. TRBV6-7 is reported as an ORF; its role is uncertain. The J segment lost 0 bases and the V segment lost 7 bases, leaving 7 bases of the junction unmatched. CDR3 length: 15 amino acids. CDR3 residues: CASTPQGALNTEAFF. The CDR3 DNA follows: TGTGCCAGCACCCCCCAGGGGGCGTTGAACACTGAAGCTTTCTTT.

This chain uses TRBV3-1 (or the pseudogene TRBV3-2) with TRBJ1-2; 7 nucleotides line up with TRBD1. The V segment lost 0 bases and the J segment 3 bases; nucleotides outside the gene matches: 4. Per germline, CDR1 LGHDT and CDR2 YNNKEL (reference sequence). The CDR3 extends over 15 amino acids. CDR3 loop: CASSQDLDRDYGYTF. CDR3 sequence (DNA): TGTGCCAGCAGCCAAGATTTAGACAGGGACTATGGCTACACCTTC.

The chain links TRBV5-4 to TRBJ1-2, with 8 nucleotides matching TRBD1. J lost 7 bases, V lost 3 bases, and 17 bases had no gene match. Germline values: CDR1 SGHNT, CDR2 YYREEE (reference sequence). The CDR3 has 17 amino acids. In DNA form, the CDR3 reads TGTGCCAGCAGCTCCCGGGACAGGTTGAATATTTTTAGTGGCTACACCTTC. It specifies CASSSRDRLNIFSGYTF.

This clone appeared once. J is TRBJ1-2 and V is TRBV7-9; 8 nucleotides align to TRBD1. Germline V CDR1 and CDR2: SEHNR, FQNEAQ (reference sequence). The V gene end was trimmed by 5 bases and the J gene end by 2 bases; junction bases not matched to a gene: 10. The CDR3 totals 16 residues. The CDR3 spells CASSLKPDRANYGYTF. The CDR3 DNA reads TGTGCCAGCAGCCTAAAGCCGGACAGGGCGAACTATGGCTACACCTTC.

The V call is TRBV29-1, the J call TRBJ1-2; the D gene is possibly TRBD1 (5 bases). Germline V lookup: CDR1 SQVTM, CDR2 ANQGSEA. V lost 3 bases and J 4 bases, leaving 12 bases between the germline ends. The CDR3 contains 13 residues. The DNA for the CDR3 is TGCAGCGTTGATTCGGGGGGGGGCTATGGCTACACCTTC. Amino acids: CSVDSGGGYGYTF.

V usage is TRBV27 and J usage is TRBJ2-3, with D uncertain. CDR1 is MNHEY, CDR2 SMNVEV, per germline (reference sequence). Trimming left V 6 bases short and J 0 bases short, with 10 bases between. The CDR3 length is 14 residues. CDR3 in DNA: TGTGCCAGCAGCCAATTAGCTAGCACAGATACGCAGTATTTT. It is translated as CASSQLASTDTQYF.